This T cell receptor (beta chain) was sequenced in a study of shared clonotypes between healthy human individuals. The length of the CDR3 is 14 residues. Germline loops: CDR1 SGDLS, CDR2 YYNGEE. The germline V and J ends were trimmed by 0 bases and 0 bases, with 7 bases remaining between them. This clone has a single count. Other DNA sequences in the same sample also yield this CDR3. Libraries were prepared by immunoSEQ multiplex PCR; TCRdb keeps only in-frame clonotypes and omits some of them. The sample yields approximately 470,000 clones, approximately 81% seen once. The receptor was isolated from a woman in her forties in good health. Some clones in this sample may be carry-over from other donors' samples. Sequenced material: PBMCs. The genes are TRBV9 and TRBJ2-7, with D maybe TRBD2 (5 bases). The CDR3 DNA is TGTGCCAGCAGCGTAGAAGGGAGCTCCTACGAGCAGTACTTC. This translates into CASSVEGSSYEQYF. The full variable domain, its missing parts supplied by reference TRBV9 and TRBJ2-7, is DSGVTQTPKHLITATGQRVTLRCSPRSGDLSVYWYQQSLDQGLQFLIQYYNGEERAKGNILERFSAQQFPDLHSELNLSSLELGDSALYFCASSVEGSSYEQYFGPGTRLTVT.